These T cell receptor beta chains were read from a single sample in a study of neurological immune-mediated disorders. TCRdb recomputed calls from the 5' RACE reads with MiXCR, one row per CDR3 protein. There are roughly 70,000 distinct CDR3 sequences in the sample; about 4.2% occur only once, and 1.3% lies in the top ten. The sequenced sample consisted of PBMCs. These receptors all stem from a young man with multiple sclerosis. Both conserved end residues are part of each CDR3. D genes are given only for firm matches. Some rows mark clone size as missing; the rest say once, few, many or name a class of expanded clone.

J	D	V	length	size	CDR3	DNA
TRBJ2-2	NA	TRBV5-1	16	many	CASSLGPAANTGELFF	TGCGCCAGCAGCTTGGGACCAGCAGCGAACACCGGGGAGCTGTTTTTT
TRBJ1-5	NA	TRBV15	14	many	CATSRGGGYQPQNF	TGTGCCACCAGCAGAGGGGGGGGATATCAGCCCCAGAATTTT
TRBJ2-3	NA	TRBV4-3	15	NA	CASSQGLGSPDTQYF	TGCGCCAGCAGCCAGGGCCTGGGTAGCCCAGATACGCAGTATTTT
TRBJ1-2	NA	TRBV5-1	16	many	CASSLVVMGHPYGYTF	TGCGCCAGCAGCTTAGTTGTGATGGGACACCCCTATGGCTACACCTTC
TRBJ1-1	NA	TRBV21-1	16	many	CASSKRKNRERTEAFF	TGTGCCAGCAGCAAAAGGAAGAACAGGGAAAGAACTGAAGCTTTCTTT
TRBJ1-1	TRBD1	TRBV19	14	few	CASSVLQGLAEAFF	TGTGCCAGTAGTGTGCTACAGGGGTTGGCTGAAGCTTTCTTT
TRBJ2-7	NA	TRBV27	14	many	CASSAIGGSYEQYF	TGTGCCAGCAGCGCCATAGGGGGGTCCTACGAGCAGTACTTC
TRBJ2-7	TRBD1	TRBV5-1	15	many	CASSSSDRGLYEQYF	TGCGCCAGCAGCTCAAGTGACAGGGGTCTCTACGAGCAGTACTTC
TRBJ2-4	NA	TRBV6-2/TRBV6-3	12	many	CASRDHDDPLSF	TGTGCCAGCAGAGACCATGACGACCCTCTGTCCTTC
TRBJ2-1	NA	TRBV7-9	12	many	CASTSPWNEQFF	TGTGCCAGCACTTCACCATGGAATGAGCAGTTCTTC
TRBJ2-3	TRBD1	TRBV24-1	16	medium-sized	CATSDSGQGAADTQYF	TGTGCCACCAGTGATTCCGGACAGGGGGCGGCAGATACGCAGTATTTT
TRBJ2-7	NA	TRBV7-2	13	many	CASSLLQAYEQYF	TGTGCCAGCAGCTTACTACAGGCCTACGAGCAGTACTTC
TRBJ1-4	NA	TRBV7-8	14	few	CASRPGAGDEKLFF	TGTGCCAGCCGACCCGGGGCAGGGGACGAAAAACTGTTTTTT
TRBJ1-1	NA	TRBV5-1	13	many	CASSLDINTEAFF	TGCGCCAGCAGCCTGGACATAAACACTGAAGCTTTCTTT
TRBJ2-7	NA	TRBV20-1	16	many	CSARDPGGKGAYEQYF	TGCAGTGCTAGAGATCCCGGGGGAAAGGGGGCCTACGAGCAGTACTTC
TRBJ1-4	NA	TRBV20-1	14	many	CSARDSGGGEKLFF	TGCAGTGCTAGAGATTCCGGGGGAGGGGAAAAACTGTTTTTT
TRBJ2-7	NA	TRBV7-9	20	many	CASSLEPRRKLAYHIYEQYF	TGTGCCAGCAGCTTAGAACCGAGGAGAAAGCTAGCCTACCACATCTACGAGCAGTACTTC
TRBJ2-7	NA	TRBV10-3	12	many	CAIQGGSSEQYF	TGTGCCATCCAGGGGGGCTCGAGCGAGCAGTACTTC
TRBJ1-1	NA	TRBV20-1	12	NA	CSATYQNTEAFF	TGCAGTGCTACCTACCAGAACACTGAAGCTTTCTTT
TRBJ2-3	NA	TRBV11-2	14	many	CASSLQRYTDTQYF	TGTGCCAGCAGCTTACAGAGATACACAGATACGCAGTATTTT
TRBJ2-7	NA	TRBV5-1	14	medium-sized	CASSLQGMPYEQYF	TGCGCCAGCAGCTTGCAGGGGATGCCCTACGAGCAGTACTTC
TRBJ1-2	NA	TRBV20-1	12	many	CSATDGRYGYTF	TGCAGTGCTACGGACGGGAGATATGGCTACACCTTC
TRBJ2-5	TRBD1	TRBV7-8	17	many	CASSLDVRTGAVETQYF	TGTGCCAGCAGCTTAGACGTTCGGACAGGGGCGGTGGAGACCCAGTACTTC
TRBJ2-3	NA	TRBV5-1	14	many	CASSLLGAQDTQYF	TGCGCCAGCAGCTTGTTGGGGGCGCAGGATACGCAGTATTTT
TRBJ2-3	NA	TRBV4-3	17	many	CASSQEATHGGTDTQYF	TGCGCCAGCAGCCAAGAGGCCACGCACGGCGGCACAGATACGCAGTATTTT
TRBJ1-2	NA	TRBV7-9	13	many	CASSQLPNYGYTF	TGTGCCAGCAGTCAACTCCCCAACTATGGCTACACCTTC
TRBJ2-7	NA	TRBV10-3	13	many	CAISGDGSYEQYF	TGTGCCATCAGCGGGGACGGCTCCTACGAGCAGTACTTC
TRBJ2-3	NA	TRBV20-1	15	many	CSARDPRKTTDTQYF	TGCAGTGCTAGAGACCCCAGAAAAACCACAGATACGCAGTATTTT
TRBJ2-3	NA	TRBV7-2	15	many	CASPEGPSSTDTQYF	TGTGCCAGCCCCGAGGGGCCCTCTAGCACAGATACGCAGTATTTT
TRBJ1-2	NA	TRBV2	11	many	CASSEEVGYTF	TGTGCCAGCAGTGAAGAGGTTGGCTACACCTTC
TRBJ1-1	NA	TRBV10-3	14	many	CATTPTGMNTEAFF	TGTGCCACGACCCCCACGGGGATGAACACTGAAGCTTTCTTT
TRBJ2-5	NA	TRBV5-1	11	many	CASIQGETQYF	TGCGCCAGCATCCAAGGGGAGACCCAGTACTTC
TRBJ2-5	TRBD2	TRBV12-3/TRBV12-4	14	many	CASSPLAAQETQYF	TGTGCCAGCAGTCCTCTAGCGGCTCAAGAGACCCAGTACTTC
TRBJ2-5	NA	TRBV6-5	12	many	CASTSGAETQYF	TGTGCCAGCACCTCAGGGGCAGAGACCCAGTACTTC
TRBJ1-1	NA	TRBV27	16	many	CASTNYPGGGKNEAFF	TGTGCCAGCACCAATTACCCTGGGGGGGGAAAGAATGAAGCTTTCTTT
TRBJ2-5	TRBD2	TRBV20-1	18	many	CSASPIYGGGASSETQYF	TGCAGTGCTAGCCCTATCTACGGCGGGGGGGCGTCGTCAGAGACCCAGTACTTC
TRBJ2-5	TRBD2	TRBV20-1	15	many	CSAKRGGRDQETQYF	TGCAGTGCTAAACGGGGGGGCCGAGATCAAGAGACCCAGTACTTC
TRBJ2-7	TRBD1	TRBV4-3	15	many	CASSPSRDRSYEQYF	TGCGCCAGCAGCCCGTCCCGGGACAGGTCCTACGAGCAGTACTTC
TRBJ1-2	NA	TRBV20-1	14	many	CSALMTRANYGYTF	TGCAGTGCTCTCATGACAAGAGCTAACTATGGCTACACCTTC
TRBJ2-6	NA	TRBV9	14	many	CASSGLTGANVLTF	TGTGCCAGCAGCGGACTGACTGGGGCCAACGTCCTGACTTTC
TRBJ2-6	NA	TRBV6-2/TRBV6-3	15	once	CASSYLSPGANVLTF	TGTGCCAGCAGTTACCTGAGTCCTGGGGCCAACGTCCTGACTTTC
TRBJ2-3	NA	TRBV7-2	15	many	CASSLAPGYTDTQYF	TGTGCCAGCAGCTTAGCGCCAGGATACACAGATACGCAGTATTTT
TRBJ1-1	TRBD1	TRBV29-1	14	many	CSVVGGQGAVEAFF	TGCAGCGTTGTGGGAGGACAGGGGGCTGTTGAAGCTTTCTTT
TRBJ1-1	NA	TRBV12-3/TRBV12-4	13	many	CASRSTGYTEAFF	TGTGCCAGCAGGTCCACAGGATACACTGAAGCTTTCTTT
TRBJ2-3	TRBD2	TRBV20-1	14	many	CSALRTSGGDTQYF	TGCAGTGCTCTGAGGACTAGCGGGGGAGATACGCAGTATTTT
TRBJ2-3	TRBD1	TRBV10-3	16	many	CAISEPGQGLTDTQYF	TGTGCCATCAGTGAGCCGGGACAGGGCCTCACAGATACGCAGTATTTT
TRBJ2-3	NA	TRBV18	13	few	CASSPQRLDTQYF	TGTGCCAGCTCACCACAGCGCCTAGATACGCAGTATTTT
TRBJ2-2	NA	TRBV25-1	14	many	CASSATPGTGELFF	TGTGCCAGCAGTGCTACTCCGGGCACCGGGGAGCTGTTTTTT
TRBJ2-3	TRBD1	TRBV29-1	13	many	CSATGAGDYTQYF	TGCAGCGCAACAGGGGCAGGGGATTATACGCAGTATTTT
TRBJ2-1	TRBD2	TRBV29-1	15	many	CSVEDGGTKLNEQFF	TGCAGCGTTGAAGATGGCGGGACTAAACTCAATGAGCAGTTCTTC